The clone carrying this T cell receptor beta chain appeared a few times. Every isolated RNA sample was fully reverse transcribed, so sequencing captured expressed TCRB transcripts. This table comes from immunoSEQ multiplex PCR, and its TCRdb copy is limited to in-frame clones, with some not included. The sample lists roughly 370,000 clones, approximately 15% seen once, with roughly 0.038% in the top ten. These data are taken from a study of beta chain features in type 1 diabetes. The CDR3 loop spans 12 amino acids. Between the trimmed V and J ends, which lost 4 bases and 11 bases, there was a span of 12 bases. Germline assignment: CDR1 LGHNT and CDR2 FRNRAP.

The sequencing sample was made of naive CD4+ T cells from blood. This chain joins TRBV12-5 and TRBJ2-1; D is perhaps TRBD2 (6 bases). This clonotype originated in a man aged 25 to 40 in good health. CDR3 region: CASGSTGTQQFF. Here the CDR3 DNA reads TGTGCTAGTGGTTCCACCGGGACTCAGCAGTTCTTC.